These 2 T cell receptor beta chains originate from one sample sequenced in a study of graft-versus-host responses after intestinal transplantation. This table comes from immunoSEQ multiplex PCR, and its TCRdb copy is limited to in-frame clones, with some not included. This table holds tens of thousands of clones, 89% found once. These TCRs are of unknown antigen specificity. The material sequenced was unstimulated CD4+ T cells sorted from spleen or lymph node cells, taken before transplant. These receptors came from a human donor who was the organ donor for an intestinal transplant.

The V call is TRBV5-1, the J call TRBJ1-2; 9 positions agree with TRBD1. V trimming: 0 bases; J trimming: 4 bases; junction bases outside the gene matches: 10. CDR1 is SGHRS, CDR2 YFSETQ, per germline. The CDR3 is 17 residues long. This chain's CDR3 is CASSLVIRQTGGYGYTF. In DNA, the CDR3 is TGCGCCAGCAGCTTGGTAATTCGACAGACAGGGGGCTATGGCTACACCTTC.

The chain carries TRBV7-2 and TRBJ2-7; TRBD1 aligns across 9 bases. CDR1 is SGHTA and CDR2 is FQGNSA in the germline V gene. Unmatched junction bases numbered 9, after V lost 4 bases and J lost 5 bases. This CDR3 comprises 15 residues. CDR3 residues: CASSSTGGPLDEQYF. The CDR3 DNA follows: TGTGCCAGCAGCTCAACAGGGGGCCCCTTGGACGAGCAGTACTTC.